These T cell receptor beta chains were read from a single sample in a study of cytomegalovirus exposure and HLA in healthy donors. Sequenced by immunoSEQ multiplex PCR; TCRdb stores in-frame clones only, minus some. The table lists 130,000 to 150,000 clones, with less than 3.5% in the top ten. The source material was PBMCs. All receptors come from a man in his forties or fifties in good health and CMV-seronegative. The CDR3 runs from the conserved cysteine through the conserved F or W. The D gene is left open where the match is weak.

V gene: TRBV4-3
J gene: TRBJ2-7
D gene: TRBD1
CDR3 length: 13
CDR3 protein: CASSRDRPYEQYF
CDR3 DNA: TGCGCCAGCAGCCGGGACAGGCCCTACGAGCAGTACTTC

V gene: TRBV4-3
J gene: TRBJ2-5
D gene: NA
CDR3 length: 14
CDR3 protein: CASSQEMARETQYF
CDR3 DNA: TGCGCCAGCAGCCAAGAAATGGCGAGGGAGACCCAGTACTTC

V gene: TRBV27
J gene: TRBJ2-7
D gene: TRBD1
CDR3 length: 15
CDR3 protein: CASRAGTGGYYEQYF
CDR3 DNA: TGTGCCAGCAGGGCCGGGACAGGGGGCTACTACGAGCAGTACTTC

V gene: TRBV6-1
J gene: TRBJ1-5
D gene: TRBD1
CDR3 length: 15
CDR3 protein: CASRGTGASNQPQHF
CDR3 DNA: TGTGCCAGCAGGGGAACAGGGGCCAGCAATCAGCCCCAGCATTTT

V gene: TRBV4-1
J gene: TRBJ1-1
D gene: NA
CDR3 length: 15
CDR3 protein: CASSLLGVTNTEAFF
CDR3 DNA: TGCGCCAGCAGCCTCCTCGGGGTTACGAACACTGAAGCTTTCTTT

V gene: TRBV5-1
J gene: TRBJ2-2
D gene: NA
CDR3 length: 15
CDR3 protein: CASSLFRGGTGELFF
CDR3 DNA: TGCGCCAGCAGCTTGTTCAGGGGAGGGACCGGGGAGCTGTTTTTT

V gene: TRBV7-9
J gene: TRBJ1-5
D gene: NA
CDR3 length: 14
CDR3 protein: CASSLTERGQPQHF
CDR3 DNA: TGTGCCAGCAGCTTGACAGAGAGAGGTCAGCCCCAGCATTTT

V gene: TRBV7-2
J gene: TRBJ1-6
D gene: NA
CDR3 length: 14
CDR3 protein: CASSPTGQPSPLHF
CDR3 DNA: TGTGCCAGCAGCCCCACCGGACAGCCATCACCCCTCCACTTT

V gene: TRBV5-8
J gene: TRBJ1-3
D gene: NA
CDR3 length: 17
CDR3 protein: CASSLSGVRLLGNTIYF
CDR3 DNA: TGTGCCAGCAGCTTGTCGGGAGTCCGTCTTCTTGGAAACACCATATATTTT

V gene: TRBV7-2
J gene: TRBJ1-3
D gene: TRBD1
CDR3 length: 16
CDR3 protein: CASSLRGQAGGNTIYF
CDR3 DNA: TGTGCCAGCAGCCTAAGGGGACAGGCTGGAGGAAACACCATATATTTT

V gene: TRBV10-3
J gene: TRBJ1-2
D gene: TRBD1
CDR3 length: 15
CDR3 protein: CAISDPTGKEDGYTF
CDR3 DNA: TGTGCCATCAGTGACCCGACAGGGAAAGAGGATGGCTACACCTTC

V gene: TRBV9
J gene: TRBJ2-5
D gene: NA
CDR3 length: 15
CDR3 protein: CASSSQIGQGETQYF
CDR3 DNA: TGTGCCAGCAGCTCCCAGATCGGACAAGGAGAGACCCAGTACTTC

V gene: TRBV5-4
J gene: TRBJ2-3
D gene: NA
CDR3 length: 15
CDR3 protein: CASSFMGSGTDTQYF
CDR3 DNA: TGTGCCAGCAGCTTTATGGGGAGTGGCACAGATACGCAGTATTTT

V gene: TRBV5-1
J gene: TRBJ2-5
D gene: TRBD2
CDR3 length: 15
CDR3 protein: CASSLWAGDQETQYF
CDR3 DNA: TGCGCCAGCAGCTTGTGGGCGGGGGACCAAGAGACCCAGTACTTC

V gene: TRBV5-1
J gene: TRBJ1-1
D gene: NA
CDR3 length: 16
CDR3 protein: CASSLTGPGASTEAFF
CDR3 DNA: TGCGCCAGCAGCTTGACAGGGCCAGGTGCCAGCACTGAAGCTTTCTTT

V gene: TRBV9
J gene: TRBJ1-6
D gene: NA
CDR3 length: 14
CDR3 protein: CASSPLRGGSPLHF
CDR3 DNA: TGTGCCAGCAGCCCCCTGAGGGGGGGTTCACCCCTCCACTTT

V gene: TRBV4-2
J gene: TRBJ1-1
D gene: NA
CDR3 length: 17
CDR3 protein: CASSQDSTFGGSTEAFF
CDR3 DNA: TGTGCCAGCAGCCAAGATAGTACGTTCGGGGGGAGCACTGAAGCTTTCTTT

V gene: TRBV19
J gene: TRBJ1-5
D gene: NA
CDR3 length: 16
CDR3 protein: CASSIDREGLGQPQHF
CDR3 DNA: TGTGCCAGTAGTATAGATCGGGAAGGGCTAGGGCAGCCCCAGCATTTT

V gene: TRBV7-2
J gene: TRBJ2-3
D gene: TRBD1
CDR3 length: 16
CDR3 protein: CASSLSGQTSTDTQYF
CDR3 DNA: TGTGCCAGCAGCTTATCGGGACAGACCAGCACAGATACGCAGTATTTT

V gene: TRBV6-1
J gene: TRBJ2-7
D gene: NA
CDR3 length: 11
CDR3 protein: CASGSSYEQYF
CDR3 DNA: TGTGCCAGTGGCAGCTCCTACGAGCAGTACTTC

V gene: TRBV6-4
J gene: TRBJ2-3
D gene: TRBD2
CDR3 length: 16
CDR3 protein: CASSDSTSGGSDTQYF
CDR3 DNA: TGTGCCAGCAGTGACTCCACTAGCGGGGGCTCAGATACGCAGTATTTT

V gene: TRBV28
J gene: TRBJ2-7
D gene: NA
CDR3 length: 13
CDR3 protein: CASSLQGPYEQYF
CDR3 DNA: TGTGCCAGCAGCCTACAGGGACCCTACGAGCAGTACTTC

V gene: TRBV7-2
J gene: TRBJ2-5
D gene: NA
CDR3 length: 15
CDR3 protein: CASSLGGAIQETQYF
CDR3 DNA: TGTGCCAGCAGCTTAGGCGGGGCTATACAAGAGACCCAGTACTTC

V gene: TRBV7-7
J gene: TRBJ2-2
D gene: NA
CDR3 length: 14
CDR3 protein: CASSKTGNTGELFF
CDR3 DNA: TGTGCCAGCAGCAAGACAGGGAACACCGGGGAGCTGTTTTTT

V gene: TRBV19
J gene: TRBJ2-5
D gene: NA
CDR3 length: 11
CDR3 protein: CATQVQETQYF
CDR3 DNA: TGTGCCACACAAGTCCAAGAGACCCAGTACTTC

V gene: TRBV6-5
J gene: TRBJ1-2
D gene: NA
CDR3 length: 13
CDR3 protein: CASSRYDSYGYTF
CDR3 DNA: TGTGCCAGCAGTCGCTACGACAGCTATGGCTACACCTTC

V gene: TRBV7-2
J gene: TRBJ1-4
D gene: NA
CDR3 length: 14
CDR3 protein: CASSLAGASEKLFF
CDR3 DNA: TGTGCCAGCAGCTTAGCGGGGGCGTCTGAAAAACTGTTTTTT

V gene: TRBV29-1
J gene: TRBJ1-1
D gene: TRBD1
CDR3 length: 14
CDR3 protein: CSVPKTGLTTEAFF
CDR3 DNA: TGCAGCGTTCCAAAGACAGGGCTTACCACTGAAGCTTTCTTT

V gene: TRBV5-1
J gene: TRBJ1-1
D gene: NA
CDR3 length: 14
CDR3 protein: CASSLQGMNTEAFF
CDR3 DNA: TGCGCCAGCAGCTTGCAGGGTATGAACACTGAAGCTTTCTTT

V gene: TRBV28
J gene: TRBJ2-7
D gene: TRBD1
CDR3 length: 12
CDR3 protein: CASTADRDEQYF
CDR3 DNA: TGTGCCAGCACCGCAGACAGGGACGAGCAGTACTTC

V gene: TRBV4-2
J gene: TRBJ2-7
D gene: TRBD1
CDR3 length: 14
CDR3 protein: CASSQGAGGYEQYF
CDR3 DNA: TGTGCCAGCAGCCAAGGGGCAGGGGGCTACGAGCAGTACTTC

V gene: TRBV5-5
J gene: TRBJ2-2
D gene: TRBD1
CDR3 length: 16
CDR3 protein: CASSSQADRGTGELFF
CDR3 DNA: TGTGCCAGCAGCTCACAAGCCGACAGGGGAACCGGGGAGCTGTTTTTT

V gene: TRBV9
J gene: TRBJ2-1
D gene: TRBD2
CDR3 length: 15
CDR3 protein: CASSGTSGGHNEQFF
CDR3 DNA: TGTGCCAGCAGCGGGACTAGCGGGGGACACAATGAGCAGTTCTTC

V gene: TRBV5-4
J gene: TRBJ2-5
D gene: NA
CDR3 length: 12
CDR3 protein: CASSLAGSTQYF
CDR3 DNA: TGTGCCAGCAGCTTGGCGGGGAGTACCCAGTACTTC

V gene: TRBV21-1
J gene: TRBJ1-6
D gene: NA
CDR3 length: 16
CDR3 protein: CASRQRGVSYNSPLHF
CDR3 DNA: TGTGCCAGCAGGCAGCGGGGGGTCTCCTATAATTCACCCCTCCACTTT

V gene: TRBV2
J gene: TRBJ2-2
D gene: NA
CDR3 length: 16
CDR3 protein: CASSENGLRNTGELFF
CDR3 DNA: TGTGCCAGCAGTGAAAACGGACTTCGGAACACCGGGGAGCTGTTTTTT

V gene: TRBV7-9
J gene: TRBJ1-5
D gene: NA
CDR3 length: 14
CDR3 protein: CASSLGSVYQPQHF
CDR3 DNA: TGTGCCAGCAGCTTAGGCAGTGTATACCAGCCCCAGCATTTT

V gene: TRBV4-3
J gene: TRBJ2-2
D gene: NA
CDR3 length: 17
CDR3 protein: CASSQGAAGPNTGELFF
CDR3 DNA: TGCGCCAGCAGCCAAGGTGCGGCTGGCCCGAACACCGGGGAGCTGTTTTTT

V gene: TRBV29-1
J gene: TRBJ1-4
D gene: NA
CDR3 length: 14
CDR3 protein: CSVGGGALDEKLFF
CDR3 DNA: TGCAGCGTTGGGGGTGGGGCGTTGGATGAAAAACTGTTTTTT

V gene: TRBV5-1
J gene: TRBJ2-3
D gene: TRBD2
CDR3 length: 17
CDR3 protein: CASSLEGWRGGSDTQYF
CDR3 DNA: TGCGCCAGCAGCTTGGAAGGCTGGCGGGGGGGGTCAGATACGCAGTATTTT

V gene: TRBV29-1
J gene: TRBJ1-2
D gene: NA
CDR3 length: 16
CDR3 protein: CSVEDRHRAGNYGYTF
CDR3 DNA: TGCAGCGTTGAAGACCGGCACAGGGCTGGTAACTATGGCTACACCTTC

V gene: TRBV11-3
J gene: TRBJ2-7
D gene: NA
CDR3 length: 13
CDR3 protein: CASGKTETYEQYF
CDR3 DNA: TGTGCCAGCGGCAAGACAGAGACCTACGAGCAGTACTTC

V gene: TRBV7-2
J gene: TRBJ2-3
D gene: TRBD2
CDR3 length: 17
CDR3 protein: CASSLDSRGTRTDTQYF
CDR3 DNA: TGTGCCAGCAGCTTAGATTCGCGGGGGACCCGGACAGATACGCAGTATTTT

V gene: TRBV5-1
J gene: TRBJ1-5
D gene: TRBD1
CDR3 length: 14
CDR3 protein: CASSAGTGNQPQHF
CDR3 DNA: TGCGCCAGCAGCGCCGGGACAGGGAATCAGCCCCAGCATTTT

V gene: TRBV28
J gene: TRBJ1-1
D gene: TRBD1
CDR3 length: 14
CDR3 protein: CASSSGQGNTEAFF
CDR3 DNA: TGTGCCAGCAGTTCGGGACAGGGGAACACTGAAGCTTTCTTT

V gene: TRBV6-1
J gene: TRBJ1-3
D gene: NA
CDR3 length: 14
CDR3 protein: CASNGFLTGNTIYF
CDR3 DNA: TGTGCCAGCAACGGGTTTCTTACTGGAAACACCATATATTTT

V gene: TRBV18
J gene: TRBJ1-2
D gene: NA
CDR3 length: 14
CDR3 protein: CASSPDQGRYGYTF
CDR3 DNA: TGTGCCAGCTCACCCGACCAGGGCCGGTATGGCTACACCTTC